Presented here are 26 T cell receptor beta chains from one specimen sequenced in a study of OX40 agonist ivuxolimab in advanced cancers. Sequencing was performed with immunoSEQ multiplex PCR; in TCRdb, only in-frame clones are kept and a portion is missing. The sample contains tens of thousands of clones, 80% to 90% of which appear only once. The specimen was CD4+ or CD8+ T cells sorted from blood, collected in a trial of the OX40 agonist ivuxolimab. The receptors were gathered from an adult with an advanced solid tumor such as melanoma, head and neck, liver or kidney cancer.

CDR3 amino acids: CASSGGGRETQYF. CDR3 coding DNA: TGTGCCAGCAGCGGGGGGGGACGAGAGACCCAGTACTTC. The chain links TRBV28 to TRBJ2-5; 8 bases align to TRBD2. The trim removed 6 bases at V and 4 bases at J, leaving 4 bases unmatched. This CDR3 has 13 residues. Germline V CDR1 and CDR2: MDHEN, SYDVKM.

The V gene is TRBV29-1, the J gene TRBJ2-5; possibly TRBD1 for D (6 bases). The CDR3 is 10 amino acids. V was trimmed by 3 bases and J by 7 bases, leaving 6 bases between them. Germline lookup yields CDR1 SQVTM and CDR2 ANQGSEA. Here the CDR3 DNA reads TGCAGCGTTGAGACAGGGACCCAGTACTTC. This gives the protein CSVETGTQYF. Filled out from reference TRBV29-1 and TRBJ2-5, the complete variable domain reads SAVISQKPSRDICQRGTSLTIQCQVDSQVTMMFWYRQQPGQSLTLIATANQGSEATYESGFVIDKFPISRPNLTFSTLTVSNMSPEDSSIYLCSVETGTQYFGPGTRLLVL.

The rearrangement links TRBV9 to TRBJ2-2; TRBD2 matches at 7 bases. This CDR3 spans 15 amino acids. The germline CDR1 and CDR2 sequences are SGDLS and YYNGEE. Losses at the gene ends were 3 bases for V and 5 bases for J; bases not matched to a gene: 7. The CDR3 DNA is TGTGCCAGCAGCGCCGGTTGGGGAGGGACCGGGGAGCTGTTTTTT. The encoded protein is CASSAGWGGTGELFF.

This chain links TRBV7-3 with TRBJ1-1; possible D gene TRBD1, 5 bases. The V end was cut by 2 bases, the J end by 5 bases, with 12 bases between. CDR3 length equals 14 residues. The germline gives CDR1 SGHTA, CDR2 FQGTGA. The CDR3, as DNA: TGTGCCAGCAGCTTACAGGGCGGCGGAACTGAAGCTTTCTTT. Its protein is CASSLQGGGTEAFF.

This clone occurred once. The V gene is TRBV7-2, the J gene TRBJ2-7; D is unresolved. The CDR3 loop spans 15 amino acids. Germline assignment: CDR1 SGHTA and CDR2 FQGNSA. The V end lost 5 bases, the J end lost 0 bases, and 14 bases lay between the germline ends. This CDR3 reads CASSISARSSYEQYF. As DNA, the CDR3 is TGTGCCAGCAGCATCTCAGCGAGGAGCTCCTACGAGCAGTACTTC.

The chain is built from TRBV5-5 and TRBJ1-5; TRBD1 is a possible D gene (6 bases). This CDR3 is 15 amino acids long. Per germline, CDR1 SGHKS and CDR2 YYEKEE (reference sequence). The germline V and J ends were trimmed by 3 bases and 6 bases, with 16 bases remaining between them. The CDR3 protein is CASSSGVGVGQPQHF. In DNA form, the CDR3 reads TGTGCCAGCAGCTCAGGGGTGGGGGTAGGTCAGCCCCAGCATTTT.

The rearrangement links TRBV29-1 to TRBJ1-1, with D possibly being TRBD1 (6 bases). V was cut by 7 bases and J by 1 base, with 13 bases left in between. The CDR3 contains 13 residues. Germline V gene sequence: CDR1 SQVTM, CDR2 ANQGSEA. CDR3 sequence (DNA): TGCAGCGCCAGGGGATCTAGGAACACTGAAGCTTTCTTT. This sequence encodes CSARGSRNTEAFF.

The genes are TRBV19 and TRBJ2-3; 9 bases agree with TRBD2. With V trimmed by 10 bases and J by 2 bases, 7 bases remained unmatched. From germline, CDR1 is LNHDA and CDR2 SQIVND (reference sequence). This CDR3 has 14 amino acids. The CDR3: CATALAGFTDTQYF. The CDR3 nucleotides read TGTGCCACCGCCCTAGCGGGATTCACAGATACGCAGTATTTT.

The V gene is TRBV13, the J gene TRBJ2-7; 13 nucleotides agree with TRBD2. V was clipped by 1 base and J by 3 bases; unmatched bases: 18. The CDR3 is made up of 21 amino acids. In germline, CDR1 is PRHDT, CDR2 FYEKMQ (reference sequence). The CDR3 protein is CASSLATYTGLAGRGDYEQYF. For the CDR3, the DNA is TGTGCCAGCAGCTTAGCGACATACACGGGACTAGCGGGGCGAGGGGACTACGAGCAGTACTTC.

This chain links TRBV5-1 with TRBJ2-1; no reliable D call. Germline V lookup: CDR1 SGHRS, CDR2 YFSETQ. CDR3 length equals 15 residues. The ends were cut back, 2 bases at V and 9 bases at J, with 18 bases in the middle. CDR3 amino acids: CASSFRPGRPTEQFF. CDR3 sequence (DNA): TGCGCCAGCAGCTTTAGACCAGGCCGGCCCACTGAGCAGTTCTTC.

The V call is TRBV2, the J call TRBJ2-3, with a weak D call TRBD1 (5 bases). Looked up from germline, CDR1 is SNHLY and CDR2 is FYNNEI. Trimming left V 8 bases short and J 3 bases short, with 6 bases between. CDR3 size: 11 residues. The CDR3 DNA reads TGTGCCAGCGCAGGGACAGATACGCAGTATTTT. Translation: CASAGTDTQYF.

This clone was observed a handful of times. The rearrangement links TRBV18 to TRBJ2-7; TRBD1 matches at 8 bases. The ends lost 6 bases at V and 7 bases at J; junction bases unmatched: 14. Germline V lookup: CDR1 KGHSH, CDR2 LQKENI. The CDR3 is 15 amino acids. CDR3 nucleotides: TGTGCCAGCTCCTCCCTGCGCAGGGGGCTTGGGGAGCAGTACTTC. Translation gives CASSSLRRGLGEQYF.

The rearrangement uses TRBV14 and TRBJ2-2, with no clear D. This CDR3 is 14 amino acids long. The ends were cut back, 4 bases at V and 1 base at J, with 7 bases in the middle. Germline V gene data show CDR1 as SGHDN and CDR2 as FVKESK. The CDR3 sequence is CASSRNQNTGELFF. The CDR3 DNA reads TGTGCCAGCAGCCGGAACCAGAACACCGGGGAGCTGTTTTTT.

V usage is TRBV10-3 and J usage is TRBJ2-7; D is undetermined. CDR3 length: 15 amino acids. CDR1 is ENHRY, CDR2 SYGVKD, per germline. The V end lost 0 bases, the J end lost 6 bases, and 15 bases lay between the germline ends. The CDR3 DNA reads TGTGCCATCAGTGAGTCCGGTCAGGACGGTCTCGAGCAGTACTTC. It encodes CAISESGQDGLEQYF.

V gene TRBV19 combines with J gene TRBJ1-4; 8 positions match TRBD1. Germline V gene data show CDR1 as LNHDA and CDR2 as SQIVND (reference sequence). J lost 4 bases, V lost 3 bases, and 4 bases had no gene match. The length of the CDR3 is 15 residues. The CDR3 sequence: CASSMGTGGNEKLFF. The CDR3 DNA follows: TGTGCCAGTAGTATGGGGACAGGAGGTAATGAAAAACTGTTTTTT.

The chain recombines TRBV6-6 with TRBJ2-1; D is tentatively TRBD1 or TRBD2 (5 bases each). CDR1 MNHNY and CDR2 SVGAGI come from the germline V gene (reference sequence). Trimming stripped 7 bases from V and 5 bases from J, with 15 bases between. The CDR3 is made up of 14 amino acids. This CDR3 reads CASTFGTVDNEQFF. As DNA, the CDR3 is TGTGCCAGCACCTTCGGGACGGTAGACAATGAGCAGTTCTTC.

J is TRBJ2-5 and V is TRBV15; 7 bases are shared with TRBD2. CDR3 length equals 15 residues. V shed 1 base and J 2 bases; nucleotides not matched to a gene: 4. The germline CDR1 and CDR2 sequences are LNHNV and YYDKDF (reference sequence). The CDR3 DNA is TGTGCCACCAGCAGAGGGGAGGGAGGACAAGAGACCCAGTACTTC. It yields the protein CATSRGEGGQETQYF.

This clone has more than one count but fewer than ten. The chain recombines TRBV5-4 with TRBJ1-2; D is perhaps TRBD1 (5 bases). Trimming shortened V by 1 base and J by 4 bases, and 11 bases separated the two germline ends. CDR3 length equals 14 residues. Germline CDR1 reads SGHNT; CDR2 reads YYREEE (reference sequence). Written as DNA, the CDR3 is TGTGCCAGCAGCTTGTTGGGGGGAGGCTATGGCTACACCTTC. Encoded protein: CASSLLGGGYGYTF.

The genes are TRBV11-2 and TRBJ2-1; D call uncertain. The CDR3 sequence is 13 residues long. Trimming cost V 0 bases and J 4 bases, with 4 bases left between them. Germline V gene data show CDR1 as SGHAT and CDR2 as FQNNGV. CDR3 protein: CASSLDLYNEQFF. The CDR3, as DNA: TGTGCCAGCAGCTTAGATTTGTACAATGAGCAGTTCTTC.

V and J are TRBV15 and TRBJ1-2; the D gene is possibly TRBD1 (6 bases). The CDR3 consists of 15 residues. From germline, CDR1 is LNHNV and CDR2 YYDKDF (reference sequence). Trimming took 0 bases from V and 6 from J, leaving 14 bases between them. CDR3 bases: TGTGCCACCAGCAGAGACGCTGGCGGGGGCCATGGCTACACCTTC. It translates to CATSRDAGGGHGYTF.

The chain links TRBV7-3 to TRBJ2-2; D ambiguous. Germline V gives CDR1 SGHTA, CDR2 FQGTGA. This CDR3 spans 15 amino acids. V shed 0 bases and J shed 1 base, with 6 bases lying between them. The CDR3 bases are TGTGCCAGCAGCTTAACTCCGTTGAACACCGGGGAGCTGTTTTTT. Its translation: CASSLTPLNTGELFF.

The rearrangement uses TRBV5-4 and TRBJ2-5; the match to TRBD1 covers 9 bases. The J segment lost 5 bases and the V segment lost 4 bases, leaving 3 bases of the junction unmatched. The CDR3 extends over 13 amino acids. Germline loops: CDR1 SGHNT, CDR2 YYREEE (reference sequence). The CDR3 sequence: CASSGQGRETQYF. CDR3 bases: TGTGCCAGCAGCGGACAGGGGAGGGAGACCCAGTACTTC. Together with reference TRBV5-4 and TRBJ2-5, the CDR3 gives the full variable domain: ETGVTQSPTHLIKTRGQQVTLRCSSQSGHNTVSWYQQALGQGPQFIFQYYREEENGRGNFPPRFSGLQFPNYSSELNVNALELDDSALYLCASSGQGRETQYFGPGTRLLVL.

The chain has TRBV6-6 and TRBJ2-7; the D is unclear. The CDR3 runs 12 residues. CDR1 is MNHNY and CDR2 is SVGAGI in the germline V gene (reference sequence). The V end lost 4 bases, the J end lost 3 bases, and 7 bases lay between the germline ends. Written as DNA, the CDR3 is TGTGCCAGCAGTTCCTTCAACTACGAGCAGTACTTC. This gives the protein CASSSFNYEQYF.

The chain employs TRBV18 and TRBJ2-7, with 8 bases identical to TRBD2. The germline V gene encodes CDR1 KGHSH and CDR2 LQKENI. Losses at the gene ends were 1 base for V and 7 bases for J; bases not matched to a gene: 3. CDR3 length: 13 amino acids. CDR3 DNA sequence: TGTGCCAGCTCACCACGATCGGGAGGGGAGCAGTACTTC. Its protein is CASSPRSGGEQYF.

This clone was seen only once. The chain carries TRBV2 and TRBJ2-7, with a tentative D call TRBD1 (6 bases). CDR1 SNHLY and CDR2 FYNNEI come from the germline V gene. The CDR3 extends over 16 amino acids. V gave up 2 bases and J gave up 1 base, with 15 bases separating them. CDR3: CASSEPPGQSSYEQYF. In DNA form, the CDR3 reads TGTGCCAGCAGTGAACCCCCAGGACAGAGTTCCTACGAGCAGTACTTC. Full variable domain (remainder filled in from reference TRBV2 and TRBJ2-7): EPEVTQTPSHQVTQMGQEVILRCVPISNHLYFYWYRQILGQKVEFLVSFYNNEISEKSEIFDDQFSVERPDGSNFTLKIRSTKLEDSAMYFCASSEPPGQSSYEQYFGPGTRLTVT.

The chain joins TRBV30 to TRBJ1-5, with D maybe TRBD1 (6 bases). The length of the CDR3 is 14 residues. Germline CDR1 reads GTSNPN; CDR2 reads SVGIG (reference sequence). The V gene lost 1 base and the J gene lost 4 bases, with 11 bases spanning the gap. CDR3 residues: CAWSGKQGNQPQHF. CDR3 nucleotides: TGTGCCTGGAGTGGAAAACAGGGTAATCAGCCCCAGCATTTT.